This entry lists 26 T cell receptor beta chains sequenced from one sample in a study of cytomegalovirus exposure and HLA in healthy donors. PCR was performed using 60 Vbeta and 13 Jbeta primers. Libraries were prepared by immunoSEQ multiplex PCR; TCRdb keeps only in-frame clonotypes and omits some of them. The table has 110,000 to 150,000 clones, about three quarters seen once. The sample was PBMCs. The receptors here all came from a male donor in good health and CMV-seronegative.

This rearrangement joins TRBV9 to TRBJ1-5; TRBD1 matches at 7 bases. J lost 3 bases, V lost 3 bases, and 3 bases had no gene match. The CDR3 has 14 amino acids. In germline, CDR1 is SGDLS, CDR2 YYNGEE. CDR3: CASSAGTVNQPQHF. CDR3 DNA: TGTGCCAGCAGCGCCGGGACAGTCAATCAGCCCCAGCATTTT.

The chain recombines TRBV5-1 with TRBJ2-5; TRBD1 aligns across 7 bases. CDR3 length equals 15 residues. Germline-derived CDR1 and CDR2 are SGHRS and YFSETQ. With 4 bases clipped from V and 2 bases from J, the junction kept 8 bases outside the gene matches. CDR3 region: CASSRQQGNQETQYF. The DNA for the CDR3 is TGCGCCAGCAGCCGTCAACAGGGGAATCAAGAGACCCAGTACTTC. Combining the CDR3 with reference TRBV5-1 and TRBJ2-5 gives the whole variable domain KAGVTQTPRYLIKTRGQQVTLSCSPISGHRSVSWYQQTPGQGLQFLFEYFSETQRNKGNFPGRFSGRQFSNSRSEMNVSTLELGDSALYLCASSRQQGNQETQYFGPGTRLLVL.

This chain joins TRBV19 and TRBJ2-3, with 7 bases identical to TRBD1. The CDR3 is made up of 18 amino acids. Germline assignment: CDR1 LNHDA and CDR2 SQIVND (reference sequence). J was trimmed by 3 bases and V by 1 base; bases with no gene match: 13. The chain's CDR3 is CASSIGLDLQGFTDTQYF. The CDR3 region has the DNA TGTGCCAGTAGTATAGGTCTCGATTTACAGGGGTTTACAGATACGCAGTATTTT. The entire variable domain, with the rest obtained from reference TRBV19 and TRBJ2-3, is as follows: DGGITQSPKYLFRKEGQNVTLSCEQNLNHDAMYWYRQDPGQGLRLIYYSQIVNDFQKGDIAEGYSVSREKKESFPLTVTSAQKNPTAFYLCASSIGLDLQGFTDTQYFGPGTRLTVL.

CDR3 loop: CASSMVRQEALNEKLFF. CDR3 nucleotide sequence: TGTGCCAGTAGTATGGTCAGACAGGAGGCTCTTAATGAAAAACTGTTTTTT. The J gene is TRBJ1-4, the V gene TRBV19, with a weak D call TRBD1 (6 bases). V was shortened by 3 bases and J by 4 bases, with 18 bases between the two germline ends. The germline V gene encodes CDR1 LNHDA and CDR2 SQIVND (reference sequence). This CDR3 spans 17 amino acids.

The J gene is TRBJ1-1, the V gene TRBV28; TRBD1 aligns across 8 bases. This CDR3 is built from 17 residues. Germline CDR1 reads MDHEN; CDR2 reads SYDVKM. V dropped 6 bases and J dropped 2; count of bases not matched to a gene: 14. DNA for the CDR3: TGTGCCAGCAGAACCTCAGGGGGCGGCCCCCGCAACACTGAAGCTTTCTTT. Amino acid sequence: CASRTSGGGPRNTEAFF.

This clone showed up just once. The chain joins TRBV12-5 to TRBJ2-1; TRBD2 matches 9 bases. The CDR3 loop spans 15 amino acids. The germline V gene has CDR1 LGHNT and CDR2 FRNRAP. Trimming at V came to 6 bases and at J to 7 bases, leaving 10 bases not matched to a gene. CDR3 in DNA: TGTGCTAGTGGGGTAGCGGGAGACCCGAGGAATGAGCAGTTCTTC. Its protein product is CASGVAGDPRNEQFF.

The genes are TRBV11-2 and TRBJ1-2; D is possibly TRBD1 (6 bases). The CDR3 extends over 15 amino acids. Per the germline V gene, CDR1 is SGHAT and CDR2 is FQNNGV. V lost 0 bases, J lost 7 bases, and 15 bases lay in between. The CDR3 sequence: CASSLDLWGGSGYTF. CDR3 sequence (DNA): TGTGCCAGCAGCTTAGATTTGTGGGGGGGCTCTGGCTACACCTTC.

The CDR3: CASSESGQGSSGNTIYF. The CDR3 region has the DNA TGTGCCAGCAGTGAGTCGGGACAGGGAAGCTCTGGAAACACCATATATTTT. The chain links TRBV6-1 to TRBJ1-3, with 9 bases matching TRBD1. Germline CDR1 MNHNS, CDR2 SASEGT. This CDR3 has 17 residues. The ends lost 3 bases at V and 0 bases at J; junction bases unmatched: 6.

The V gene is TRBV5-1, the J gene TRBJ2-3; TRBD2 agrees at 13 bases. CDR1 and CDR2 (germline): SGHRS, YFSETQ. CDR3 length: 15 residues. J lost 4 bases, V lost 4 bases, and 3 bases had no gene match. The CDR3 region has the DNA TGCGCCAGCAGCCGGACTAGCGGGAGTGCAGATACGCAGTATTTT. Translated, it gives CASSRTSGSADTQYF.

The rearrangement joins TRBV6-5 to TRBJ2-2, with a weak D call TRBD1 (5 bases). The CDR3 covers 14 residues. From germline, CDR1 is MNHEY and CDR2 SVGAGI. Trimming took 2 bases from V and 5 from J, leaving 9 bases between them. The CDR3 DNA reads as TGTGCCAGCAGTTACGGAAGACAGACCGGGGAGCTGTTTTTT. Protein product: CASSYGRQTGELFF.

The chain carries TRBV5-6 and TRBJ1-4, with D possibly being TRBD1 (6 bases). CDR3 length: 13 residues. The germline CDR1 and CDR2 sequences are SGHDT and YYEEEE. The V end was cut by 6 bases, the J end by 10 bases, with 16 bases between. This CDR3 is CASNSPGVRKLFF. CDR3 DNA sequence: TGTGCCAGCAACTCACCAGGGGTCCGAAAACTGTTTTTT. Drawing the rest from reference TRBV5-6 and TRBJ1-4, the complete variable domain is DAGVTQSPTHLIKTRGQQVTLRCSPKSGHDTVSWYQQALGQGPQFIFQYYEEEERQRGNFPDRFSGHQFPNYSSELNVNALLLGDSALYLCASNSPGVRKLFFGSGTQLSVL.

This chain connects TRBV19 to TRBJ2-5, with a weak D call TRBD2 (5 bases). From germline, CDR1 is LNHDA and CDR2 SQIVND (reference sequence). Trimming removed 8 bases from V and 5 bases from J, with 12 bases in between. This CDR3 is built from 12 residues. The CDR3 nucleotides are TGTGCCAGTTCCCTAGCCCGGGAGACCCAGTACTTC. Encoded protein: CASSLARETQYF.

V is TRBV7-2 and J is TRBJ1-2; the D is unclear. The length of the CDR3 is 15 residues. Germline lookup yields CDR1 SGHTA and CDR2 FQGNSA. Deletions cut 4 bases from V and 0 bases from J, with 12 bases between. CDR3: CASSSYSKANYGYTF. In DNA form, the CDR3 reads TGTGCCAGCAGCTCCTATTCGAAAGCTAACTATGGCTACACCTTC.

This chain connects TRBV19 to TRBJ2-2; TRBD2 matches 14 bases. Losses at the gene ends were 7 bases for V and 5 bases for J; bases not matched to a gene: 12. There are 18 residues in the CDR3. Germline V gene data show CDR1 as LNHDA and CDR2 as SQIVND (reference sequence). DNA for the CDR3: TGTGCCAGTACCGACGGGACTAGCGGGAGTTATAGGACCGGGGAGCTGTTTTTT. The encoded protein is CASTDGTSGSYRTGELFF. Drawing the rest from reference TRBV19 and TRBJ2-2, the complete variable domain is DGGITQSPKYLFRKEGQNVTLSCEQNLNHDAMYWYRQDPGQGLRLIYYSQIVNDFQKGDIAEGYSVSREKKESFPLTVTSAQKNPTAFYLCASTDGTSGSYRTGELFFGEGSRLTVL.

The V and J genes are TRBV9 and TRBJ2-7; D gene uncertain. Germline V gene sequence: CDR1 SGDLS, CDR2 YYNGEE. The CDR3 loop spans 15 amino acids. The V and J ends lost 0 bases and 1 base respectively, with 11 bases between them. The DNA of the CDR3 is TGTGCCAGCAGCGTAGTCCCGACACAATCCTACGAGCAGTACTTC. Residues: CASSVVPTQSYEQYF.

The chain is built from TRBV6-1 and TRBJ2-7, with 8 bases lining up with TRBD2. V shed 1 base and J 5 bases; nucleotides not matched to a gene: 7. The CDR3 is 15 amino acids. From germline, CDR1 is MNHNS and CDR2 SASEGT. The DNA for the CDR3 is TGTGCCAGCAGTGAAGTCCCTAGCGGGCTGAACGAGCAGTACTTC. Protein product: CASSEVPSGLNEQYF.

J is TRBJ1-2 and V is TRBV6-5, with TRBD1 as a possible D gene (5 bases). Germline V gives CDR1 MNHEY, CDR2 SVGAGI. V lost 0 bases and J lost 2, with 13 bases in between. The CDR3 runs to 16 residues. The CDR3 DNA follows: TGTGCCAGCAGTTACTCAATTTCGGGGGAGAACTATGGCTACACCTTC. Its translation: CASSYSISGENYGYTF.

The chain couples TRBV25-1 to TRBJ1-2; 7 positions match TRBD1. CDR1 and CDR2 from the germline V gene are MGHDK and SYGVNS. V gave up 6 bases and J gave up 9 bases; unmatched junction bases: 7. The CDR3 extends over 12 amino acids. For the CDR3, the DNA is TGTGCCAGCAGAGACCCAGGGGGACGCTACACCTTC. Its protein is CASRDPGGRYTF.

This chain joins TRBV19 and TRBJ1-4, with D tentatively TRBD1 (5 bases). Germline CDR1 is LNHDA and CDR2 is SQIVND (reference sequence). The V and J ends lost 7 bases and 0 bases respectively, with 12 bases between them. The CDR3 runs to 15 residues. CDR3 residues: CASTQTVTTNEKLFF. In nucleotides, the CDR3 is TGTGCCAGTACCCAGACAGTTACAACTAATGAAAAACTGTTTTTT.

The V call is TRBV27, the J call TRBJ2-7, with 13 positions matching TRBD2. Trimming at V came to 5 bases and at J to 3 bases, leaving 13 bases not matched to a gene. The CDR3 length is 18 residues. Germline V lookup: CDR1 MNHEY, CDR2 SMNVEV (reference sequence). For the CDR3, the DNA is TGTGCCAGCAGTCGCGGACTAGCGGGAGTCCCGGGGGTCTACGAGCAGTACTTC. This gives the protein CASSRGLAGVPGVYEQYF.

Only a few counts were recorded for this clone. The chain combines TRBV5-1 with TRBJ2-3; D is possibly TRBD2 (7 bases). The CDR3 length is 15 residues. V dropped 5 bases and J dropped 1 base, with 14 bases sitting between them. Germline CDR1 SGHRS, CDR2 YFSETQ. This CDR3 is CASRGGATRTDTQYF. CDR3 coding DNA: TGCGCCAGCAGAGGGGGGGCGACACGCACAGATACGCAGTATTTT.

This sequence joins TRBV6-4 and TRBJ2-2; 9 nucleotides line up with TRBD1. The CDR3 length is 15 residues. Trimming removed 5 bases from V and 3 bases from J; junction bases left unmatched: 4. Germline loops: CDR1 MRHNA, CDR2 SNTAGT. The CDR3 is CASSRTGEYTGELFF. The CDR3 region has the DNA TGTGCCAGCAGTCGGACAGGGGAGTACACCGGGGAGCTGTTTTTT.

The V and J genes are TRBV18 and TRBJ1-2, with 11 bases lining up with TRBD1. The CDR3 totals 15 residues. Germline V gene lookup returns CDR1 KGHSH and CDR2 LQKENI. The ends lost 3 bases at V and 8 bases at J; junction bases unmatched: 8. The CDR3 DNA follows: TGTGCCAGCTCACCTTGGACAGGGGGCGCAGAAGGCTACACCTTC. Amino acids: CASSPWTGGAEGYTF.

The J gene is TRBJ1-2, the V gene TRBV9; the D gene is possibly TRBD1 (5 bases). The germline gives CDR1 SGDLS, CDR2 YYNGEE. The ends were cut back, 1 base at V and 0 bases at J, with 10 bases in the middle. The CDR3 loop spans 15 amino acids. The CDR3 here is CASSVSREANYGYTF. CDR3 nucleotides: TGTGCCAGCAGCGTATCCAGGGAGGCTAACTATGGCTACACCTTC. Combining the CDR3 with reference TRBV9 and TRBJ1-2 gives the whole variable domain DSGVTQTPKHLITATGQRVTLRCSPRSGDLSVYWYQQSLDQGLQFLIQYYNGEERAKGNILERFSAQQFPDLHSELNLSSLELGDSALYFCASSVSREANYGYTFGSGTRLTVV.

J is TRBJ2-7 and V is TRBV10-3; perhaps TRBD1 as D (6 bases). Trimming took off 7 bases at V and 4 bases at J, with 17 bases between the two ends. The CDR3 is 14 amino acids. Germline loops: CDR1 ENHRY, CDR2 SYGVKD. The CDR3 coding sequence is TGTGCCATCACTCCGGGACACCGGGTTTACGAGCAGTACTTC. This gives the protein CAITPGHRVYEQYF.

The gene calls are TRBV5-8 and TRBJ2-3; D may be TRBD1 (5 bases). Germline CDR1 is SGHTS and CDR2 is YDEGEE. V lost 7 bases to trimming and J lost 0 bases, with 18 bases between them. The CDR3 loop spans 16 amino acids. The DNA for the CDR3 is TGTGCCAGCCGACCGGGTAACAGGCCTAGCACAGATACGCAGTATTTT. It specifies CASRPGNRPSTDTQYF.